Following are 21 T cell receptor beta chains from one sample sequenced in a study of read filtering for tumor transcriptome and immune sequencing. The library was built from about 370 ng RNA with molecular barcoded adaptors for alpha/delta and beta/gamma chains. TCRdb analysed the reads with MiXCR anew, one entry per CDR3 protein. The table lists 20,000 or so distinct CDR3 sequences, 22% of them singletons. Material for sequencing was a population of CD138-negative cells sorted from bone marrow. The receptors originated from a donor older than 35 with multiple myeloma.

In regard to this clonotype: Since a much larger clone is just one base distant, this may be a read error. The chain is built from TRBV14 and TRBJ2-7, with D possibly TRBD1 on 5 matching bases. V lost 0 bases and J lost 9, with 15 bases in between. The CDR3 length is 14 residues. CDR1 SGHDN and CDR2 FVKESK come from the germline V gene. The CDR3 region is CASSQDLVDTMQYF. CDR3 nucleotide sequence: TGTGCCAGCAGCCAAGATTTAGTGGACACTATGCAGTACTTC. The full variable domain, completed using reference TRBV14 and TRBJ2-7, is EAGVTQFPSHSVIEKGQTVTLRCDPISGHDNLYWYRRVMGKEIKFLLHFVKESKQDESGMPNNRFLAERTGGTYSTLKVQPAELEDSGVYFCASSQDLVDTMQYFGPGTRLTVT.

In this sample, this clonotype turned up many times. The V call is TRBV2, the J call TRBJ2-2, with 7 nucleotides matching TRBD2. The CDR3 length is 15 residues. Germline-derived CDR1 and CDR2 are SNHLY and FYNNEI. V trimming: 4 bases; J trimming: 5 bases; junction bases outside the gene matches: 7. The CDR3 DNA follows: TGTGCCAGCAGTGTTCGCGGGAGAGGAACCGGGGAGCTGTTTTTT. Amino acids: CASSVRGRGTGELFF.

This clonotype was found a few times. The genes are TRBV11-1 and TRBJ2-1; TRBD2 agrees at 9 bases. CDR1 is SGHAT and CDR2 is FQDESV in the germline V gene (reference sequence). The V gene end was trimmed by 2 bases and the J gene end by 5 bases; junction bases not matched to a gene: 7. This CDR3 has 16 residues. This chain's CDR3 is CASSLNLASGDNEQFF. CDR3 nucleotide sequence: TGTGCCAGCAGCTTAAATTTGGCTAGCGGGGACAATGAGCAGTTCTTC.

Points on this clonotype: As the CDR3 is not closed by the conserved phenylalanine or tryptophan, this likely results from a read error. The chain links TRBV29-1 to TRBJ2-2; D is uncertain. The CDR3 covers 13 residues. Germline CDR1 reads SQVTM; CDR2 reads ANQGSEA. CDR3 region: CSVEVGRTVELFL. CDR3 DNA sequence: TGCAGCGTTGAGGTCGGTCGCACCGTGGAGCTGTTTTTG.

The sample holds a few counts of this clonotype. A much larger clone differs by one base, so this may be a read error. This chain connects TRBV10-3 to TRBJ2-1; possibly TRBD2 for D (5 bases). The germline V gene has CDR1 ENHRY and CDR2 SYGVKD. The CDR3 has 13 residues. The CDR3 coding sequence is TGTTCCATCAGTGGCACAAGGCGGGATGAGCAGTTCTTC. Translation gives CSISGTRRDEQFF.

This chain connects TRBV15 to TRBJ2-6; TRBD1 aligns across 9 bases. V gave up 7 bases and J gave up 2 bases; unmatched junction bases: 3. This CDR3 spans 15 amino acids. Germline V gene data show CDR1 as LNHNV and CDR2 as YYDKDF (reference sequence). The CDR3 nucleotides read TGTGCCACCAACAGGACAGGGGCTGGGGCCAACGTCCTGACTTTC. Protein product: CATNRTGAGANVLTF.

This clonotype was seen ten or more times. In nucleotides, the CDR3 is TGCAGTGCTAGAGATCGGGTAGGGCAGCCTAGGAGTGAGCAGTTCTTC. Protein product: CSARDRVGQPRSEQFF. The chain recombines TRBV20-1 with TRBJ2-1; D remains ambiguous. CDR3 length: 16 amino acids. V lost 0 bases and J 9 bases, leaving 21 bases between the germline ends. Looked up from germline, CDR1 is DFQATT and CDR2 is SNEGSKA (reference sequence).

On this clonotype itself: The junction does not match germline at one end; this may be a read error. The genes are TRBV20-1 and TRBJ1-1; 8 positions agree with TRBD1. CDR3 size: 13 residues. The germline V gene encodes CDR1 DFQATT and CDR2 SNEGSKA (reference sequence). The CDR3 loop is CGAEETGGTEAFF. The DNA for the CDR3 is TGCGGTGCTGAGGAAACAGGGGGTACTGAAGCTTTCTTT.

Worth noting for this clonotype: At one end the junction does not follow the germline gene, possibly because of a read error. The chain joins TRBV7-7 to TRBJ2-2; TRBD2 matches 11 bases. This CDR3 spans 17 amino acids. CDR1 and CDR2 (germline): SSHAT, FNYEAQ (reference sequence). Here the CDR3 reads CASSLGLAGGITGELFF. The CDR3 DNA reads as TGTGCTAGCAGCTTAGGTCTAGCGGGAGGTATCACCGGGGAGCTGTTTTTT.

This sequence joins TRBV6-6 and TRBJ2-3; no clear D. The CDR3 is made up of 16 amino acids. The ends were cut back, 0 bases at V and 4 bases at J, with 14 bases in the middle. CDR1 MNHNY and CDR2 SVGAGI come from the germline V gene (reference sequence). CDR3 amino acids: CASSYSGFQSADTQYF. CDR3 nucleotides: TGTGCCAGCAGTTACTCGGGATTCCAAAGCGCAGATACGCAGTATTTT.

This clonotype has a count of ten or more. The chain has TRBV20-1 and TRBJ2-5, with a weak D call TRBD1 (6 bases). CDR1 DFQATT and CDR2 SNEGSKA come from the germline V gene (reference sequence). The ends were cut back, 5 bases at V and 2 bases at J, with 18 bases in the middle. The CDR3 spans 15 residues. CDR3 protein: CSAALDSQTQETQYF. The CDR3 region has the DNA TGCAGTGCTGCCCTGGACAGTCAGACTCAAGAGACCCAGTACTTC.

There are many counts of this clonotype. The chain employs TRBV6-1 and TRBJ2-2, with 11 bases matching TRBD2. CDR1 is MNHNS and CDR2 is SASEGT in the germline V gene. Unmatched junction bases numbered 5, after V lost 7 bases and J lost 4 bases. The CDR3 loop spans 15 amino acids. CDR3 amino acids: CASTAGTSGTGELFF. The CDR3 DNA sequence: TGTGCCAGCACCGCCGGGACTAGCGGCACCGGGGAGCTGTTTTTT.

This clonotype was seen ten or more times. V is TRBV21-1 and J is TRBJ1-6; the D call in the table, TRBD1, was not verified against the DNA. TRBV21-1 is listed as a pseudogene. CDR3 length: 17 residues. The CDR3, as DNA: TGTGCCAGCAGCAAAAAGGACATTAGCTCCTATAATTCACCCCTCCACTTT. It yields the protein CASSKKDISSYNSPLHF.

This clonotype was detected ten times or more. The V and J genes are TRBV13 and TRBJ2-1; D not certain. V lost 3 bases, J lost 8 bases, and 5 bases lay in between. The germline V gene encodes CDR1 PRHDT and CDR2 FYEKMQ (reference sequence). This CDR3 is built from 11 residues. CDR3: CASSLSDEQFF. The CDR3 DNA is TGTGCCAGCAGCTTGTCCGATGAGCAGTTCTTC.

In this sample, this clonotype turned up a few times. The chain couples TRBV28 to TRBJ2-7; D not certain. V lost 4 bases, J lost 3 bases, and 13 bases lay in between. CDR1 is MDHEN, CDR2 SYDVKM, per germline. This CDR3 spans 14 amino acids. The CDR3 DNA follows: TGTGCCAGCAGTTCCCACTGGGCCTTCTACGAGCAGTACTTC. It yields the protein CASSSHWAFYEQYF.

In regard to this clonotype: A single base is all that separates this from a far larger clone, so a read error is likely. The chain's CDR3 is CASSFVSLNEKLFF. CDR3 coding DNA: TGTGCCAGCAGCTTCGTCAGCCTAAATGAAAAACTGTTTTTT. The chain carries TRBV11-1 and TRBJ1-4; D unresolved. V lost 3 bases, J lost 5 bases, and 10 bases lay in between. The CDR3 runs 14 residues. CDR1 and CDR2 from the germline V gene are SGHAT and FQDESV (reference sequence).

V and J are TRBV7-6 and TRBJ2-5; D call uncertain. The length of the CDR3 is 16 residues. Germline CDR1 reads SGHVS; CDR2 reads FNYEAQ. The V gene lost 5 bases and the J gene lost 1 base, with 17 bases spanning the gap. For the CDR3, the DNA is TGTGCCAGCAGCCACCCAGCCCGGGCGACCCAAGAGACCCAGTACTTC. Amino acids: CASSHPARATQETQYF.

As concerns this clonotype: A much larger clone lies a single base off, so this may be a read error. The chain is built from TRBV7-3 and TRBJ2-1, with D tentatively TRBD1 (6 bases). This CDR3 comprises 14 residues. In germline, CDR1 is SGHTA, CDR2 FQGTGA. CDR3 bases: TGTGCCGGCAGCTTAACGAGACAGGACAATGAGCAGTTCTTC. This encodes CAGSLTRQDNEQFF.

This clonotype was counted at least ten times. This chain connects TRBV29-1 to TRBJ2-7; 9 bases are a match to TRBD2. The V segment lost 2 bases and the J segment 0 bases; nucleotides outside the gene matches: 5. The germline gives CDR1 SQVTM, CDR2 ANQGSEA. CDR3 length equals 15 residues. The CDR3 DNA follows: TGCAGCGTTGAACAACTAGCGGGTTACTCCTACGAGCAGTACTTC. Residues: CSVEQLAGYSYEQYF.

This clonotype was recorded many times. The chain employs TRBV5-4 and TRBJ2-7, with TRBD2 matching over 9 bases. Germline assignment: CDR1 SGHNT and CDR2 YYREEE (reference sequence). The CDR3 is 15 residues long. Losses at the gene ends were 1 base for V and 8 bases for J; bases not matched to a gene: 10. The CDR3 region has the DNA TGTGCCAGCAGCTTGCCGGGACTAGCATCTACGAAGCAGTACTTC. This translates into CASSLPGLASTKQYF.

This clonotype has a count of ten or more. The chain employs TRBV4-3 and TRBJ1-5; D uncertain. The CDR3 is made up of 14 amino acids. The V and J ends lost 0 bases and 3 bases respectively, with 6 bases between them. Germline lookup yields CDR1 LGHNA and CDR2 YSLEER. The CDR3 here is CASSQDSFNQPQHF. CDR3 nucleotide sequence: TGCGCCAGCAGCCAAGACAGTTTCAATCAGCCCCAGCATTTT.